The clone carrying this TCR beta chain has just a few counts. Original handling: Quantification of nucleated cells was approximated via reference gene primer amplification. The data were produced by immunoSEQ multiplex PCR, yet TCRdb's version contains in-frame clones alone and is incomplete. That table gives V, J and clone size, and the DNA gave D and trimming. The sample has about 230,000 clones; roughly 83% are singletons. This entry is derived from a study of blood T cell repertoires in COVID-19. About the study: Sites across the United States, Italy and Spain contributed samples from acute and convalescent COVID-19. PBMCs, B-cell-depleted T cells, or T cells were the source of the cDNA or gDNA that made up the material.

V lost 3 bases and J lost 8; bases outside the gene matches: 6. The V gene's germline CDR1 is LNHNV and CDR2 YYDKDF (reference sequence). The CDR3 runs 14 residues. The sequence was obtained from a man in his forties with acute or convalescent COVID-19. Material: peripheral blood. The chain carries TRBV15 and TRBJ1-4, with 7 bases fitting TRBD1. The CDR3 here is CATSSQLQGEKLFF. The CDR3 DNA reads as TGTGCCACCAGCAGCCAACTACAGGGGGAAAAACTGTTTTTT. Full variable domain (rest looked up from reference TRBV15 and TRBJ1-4): DAMVIQNPRYQVTQFGKPVTLSCSQTLNHNVMYWYQQKSSQAPKLLFHYYDKDFNNEADTPDNFQSRRPNTSFCFLDIRSPGLGDTAMYLCATSSQLQGEKLFFGSGTQLSVL.